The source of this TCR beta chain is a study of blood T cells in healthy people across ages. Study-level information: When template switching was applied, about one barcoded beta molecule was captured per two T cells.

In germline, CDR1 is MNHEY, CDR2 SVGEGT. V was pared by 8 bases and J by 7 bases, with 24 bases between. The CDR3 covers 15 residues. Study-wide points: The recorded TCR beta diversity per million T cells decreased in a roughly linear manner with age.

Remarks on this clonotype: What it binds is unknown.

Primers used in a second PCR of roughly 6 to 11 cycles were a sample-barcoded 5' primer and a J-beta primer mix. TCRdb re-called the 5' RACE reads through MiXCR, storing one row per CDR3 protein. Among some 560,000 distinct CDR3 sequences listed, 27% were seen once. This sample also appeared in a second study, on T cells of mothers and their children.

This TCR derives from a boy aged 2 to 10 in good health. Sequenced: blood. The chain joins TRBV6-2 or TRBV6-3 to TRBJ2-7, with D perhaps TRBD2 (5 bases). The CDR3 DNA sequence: TGTGCCAGCTGCTTCAGACCCACCCGGGAAGAAGAGCAGTACTTC. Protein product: CASCFRPTREEEQYF.